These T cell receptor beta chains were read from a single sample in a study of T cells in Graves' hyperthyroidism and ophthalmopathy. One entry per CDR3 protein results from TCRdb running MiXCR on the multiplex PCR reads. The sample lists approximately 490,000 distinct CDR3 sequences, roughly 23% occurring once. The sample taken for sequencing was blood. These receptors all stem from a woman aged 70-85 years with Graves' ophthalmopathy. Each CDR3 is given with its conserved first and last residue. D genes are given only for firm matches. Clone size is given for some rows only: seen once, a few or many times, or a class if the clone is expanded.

CDR3aa: CASSYGTEAFF
CDR3nt: TGTGCCAGCAGTTACGGGACAGAAGCTTTCTTT
abundance: few
v_gene: TRBV6-5
j_gene: TRBJ1-1
d_gene: .

CDR3aa: CASSLVSAGMDTDTQYF
CDR3nt: TGTGCCAGCAGCTTAGTATCGGCGGGCATGGACACAGATACGCAGTATTTT
abundance: .
v_gene: TRBV7-8
j_gene: TRBJ2-3
d_gene: .

CDR3aa: CASSIGGLAVAEQFF
CDR3nt: TGTGCCAGCAGCATAGGTGGGCTAGCGGTAGCTGAGCAGTTCTTC
abundance: many
v_gene: TRBV7-2
j_gene: TRBJ2-1
d_gene: TRBD2

CDR3aa: CASRYGNSPLHF
CDR3nt: TGTGCCAGCAGATATGGAAATTCACCCCTCCACTTT
abundance: .
v_gene: TRBV3-1
j_gene: TRBJ1-6
d_gene: .

CDR3aa: CASSERLGKSYGYTF
CDR3nt: TGTGCCAGCAGTGAACGTTTGGGAAAATCGTACGGCTACACCTTC
abundance: .
v_gene: TRBV2
j_gene: TRBJ1-2
d_gene: .

CDR3aa: CATSDSRRYDNEQFF
CDR3nt: TGTGCCACCAGTGATTCACGGCGGTATGACAATGAGCAGTTCTTC
abundance: .
v_gene: TRBV24-1
j_gene: TRBJ2-1
d_gene: .

CDR3aa: CSATPEQGYEQYF
CDR3nt: TGCAGTGCTACACCCGAACAGGGCTACGAGCAGTACTTC
abundance: once
v_gene: TRBV20-1
j_gene: TRBJ2-7
d_gene: .

CDR3aa: CASSRSQSGLFNYEQYF
CDR3nt: TGTGCCAGCAGCCGTTCCCAATCGGGACTCTTTAACTACGAGCAGTACTTC
abundance: many
v_gene: TRBV11-2
j_gene: TRBJ2-7
d_gene: .

CDR3aa: CASSGLAGDYNEQFF
CDR3nt: TGTGCCAGCAGTGGACTAGCGGGAGACTACAATGAGCAGTTCTTC
abundance: .
v_gene: TRBV6-1
j_gene: TRBJ2-1
d_gene: TRBD2

CDR3aa: CSAKAGTAYYEQYF
CDR3nt: TGCAGTGCCAAGGCTGGGACAGCATACTACGAGCAGTACTTC
abundance: few
v_gene: TRBV20-1
j_gene: TRBJ2-7
d_gene: TRBD1

CDR3aa: CASSIGGWSSGANVLTF
CDR3nt: TGTGCCAGTAGTATAGGAGGGTGGAGCTCTGGGGCCAACGTCCTGACTTTC
abundance: .
v_gene: TRBV19
j_gene: TRBJ2-6
d_gene: .

CDR3aa: CASNLAGAGNEQFF
CDR3nt: TGTGCCAGCAACCTAGCGGGAGCAGGCAATGAGCAGTTCTTC
abundance: .
v_gene: TRBV7-8
j_gene: TRBJ2-1
d_gene: TRBD2

CDR3aa: CASSSRGLAETQYF
CDR3nt: TGTGCCAGCAGCTCCCGTGGACTAGCAGAGACCCAGTACTTC
abundance: .
v_gene: TRBV7-6
j_gene: TRBJ2-5
d_gene: TRBD2

CDR3aa: CASSVITSYTDTQYF
CDR3nt: TGTGCCAGCAGCGTGATTACTAGTTACACAGATACGCAGTATTTT
abundance: once
v_gene: TRBV9
j_gene: TRBJ2-3
d_gene: .

CDR3aa: CAIRSPGGDTQYF
CDR3nt: TGTGCCATCAGGTCCCCGGGCGGTGATACGCAGTATTTT
abundance: .
v_gene: TRBV10-3
j_gene: TRBJ2-3
d_gene: .

CDR3aa: CASSQSVEASGRSFHNEQFF
CDR3nt: TGTGCCAGCAGCCAAAGTGTCGAGGCTAGCGGACGGTCTTTCCACAATGAGCAGTTCTTC
abundance: .
v_gene: TRBV3-1
j_gene: TRBJ2-1
d_gene: TRBD2

CDR3aa: CASSLVGQLPEAFF
CDR3nt: TGTGCCAGCAGTTTAGTGGGACAGTTGCCTGAAGCTTTCTTT
abundance: many
v_gene: TRBV12-3/TRBV12-4
j_gene: TRBJ1-1
d_gene: TRBD1

CDR3aa: CASSYSTPPTGDSNQPQHF
CDR3nt: TGTGCCAGCAGTTACTCGACTCCCCCTACAGGGGATAGCAATCAGCCCCAGCATTTT
abundance: many
v_gene: TRBV6-7
j_gene: TRBJ1-5
d_gene: TRBD1

CDR3aa: CASGPTGGKTGELFF
CDR3nt: TGTGCCAGCGGGCCCACAGGGGGCAAGACCGGGGAGCTGTTTTTT
abundance: few
v_gene: TRBV27
j_gene: TRBJ2-2
d_gene: TRBD1

CDR3aa: CASRRDAPSETQYF
CDR3nt: TGTGCCAGCAGGAGAGACGCCCCCTCAGAGACCCAGTACTTC
abundance: many
v_gene: TRBV2
j_gene: TRBJ2-5
d_gene: .

CDR3aa: CSAREGRGRLQETQYF
CDR3nt: TGCAGTGCTAGAGAAGGGCGGGGGCGGTTACAAGAGACCCAGTACTTC
abundance: few
v_gene: TRBV20-1
j_gene: TRBJ2-5
d_gene: .